This TCR beta chain was observed in a study of monozygotic twins with inflammatory bowel disease. Via template switching, UMIs carrying a 6-nucleotide sample barcode were introduced. TCRdb reanalyzed the 5' RACE reads and collapses them to one entry per CDR3 protein, without DNA. This table holds 400,000 or so distinct CDR3 sequences. What was sequenced was blood. The sequence was obtained from a human donor with ulcerative colitis or Crohn's disease, or a healthy co-twin of an affected twin (not recorded which).

This CDR3 is CASSPDREYNEQFF. This chain uses TRBV7-8 with TRBJ2-1; lacking DNA, the TRBD1 call made by TCRdb goes unchecked. CDR3 length: 14 amino acids. Per the germline V gene, CDR1 is SGHVS and CDR2 is FQNEAQ.